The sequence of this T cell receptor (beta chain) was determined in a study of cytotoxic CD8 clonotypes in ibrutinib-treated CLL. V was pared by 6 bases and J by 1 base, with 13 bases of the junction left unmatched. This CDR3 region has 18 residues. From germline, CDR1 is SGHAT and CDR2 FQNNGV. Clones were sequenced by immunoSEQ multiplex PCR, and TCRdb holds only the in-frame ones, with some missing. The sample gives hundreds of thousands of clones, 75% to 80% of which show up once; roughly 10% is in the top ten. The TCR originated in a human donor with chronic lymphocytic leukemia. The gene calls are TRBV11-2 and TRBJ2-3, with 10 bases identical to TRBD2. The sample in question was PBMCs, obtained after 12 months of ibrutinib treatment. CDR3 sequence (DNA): TGTGCCAGCAGAAAGGCCCTAGCGGGAGTATCGGGCACAGATACGCAGTATTTT. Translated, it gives CASRKALAGVSGTDTQYF. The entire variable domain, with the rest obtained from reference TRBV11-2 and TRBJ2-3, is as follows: EAGVAQSPRYKIIEKRQSVAFWCNPISGHATLYWYQQILGQGPKLLIQFQNNGVVDDSQLPKDRFSAERLKGVDSTLKIQPAKLEDSAVYLCASRKALAGVSGTDTQYFGPGTRLTVL.